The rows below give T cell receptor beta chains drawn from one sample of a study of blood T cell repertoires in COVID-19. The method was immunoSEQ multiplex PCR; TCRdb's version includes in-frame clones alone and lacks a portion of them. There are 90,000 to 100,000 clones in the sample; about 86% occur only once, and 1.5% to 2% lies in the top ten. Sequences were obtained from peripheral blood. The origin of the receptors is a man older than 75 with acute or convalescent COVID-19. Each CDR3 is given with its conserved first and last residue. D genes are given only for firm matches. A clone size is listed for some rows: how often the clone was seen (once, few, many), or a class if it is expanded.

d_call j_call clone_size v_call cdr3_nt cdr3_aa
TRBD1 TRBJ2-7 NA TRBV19 TGTGCCAGTAGCAACCCCCTTAAGACAGGGGGAGGCGAGCAGTACTTC CASSNPLKTGGGEQYF
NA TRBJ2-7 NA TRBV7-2 TGTGCCAGCCGGCGGGGAAGACAGGGCTACGACGAGCAGTACTTC CASRRGRQGYDEQYF
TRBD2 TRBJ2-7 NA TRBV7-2 TGTGCCAGCAGCCCACGAGGACTAGTGGCCTACGAGCAGTACTTC CASSPRGLVAYEQYF
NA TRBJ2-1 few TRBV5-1 TGCGCCAGCAGAACCGGGGACTTGTACAATGAGCAGTTCTTC CASRTGDLYNEQFF
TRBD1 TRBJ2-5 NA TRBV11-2 TGTGCCAGCAGCTTAGAGGGGACAGGGCAAGAGACCCAGTACTTC CASSLEGTGQETQYF
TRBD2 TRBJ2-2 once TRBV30 TGTGCCTGGAGCGGGACTAGCGGGAGGAGCGGCGGGGAGCTGTTTTTT CAWSGTSGRSGGELFF
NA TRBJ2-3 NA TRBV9 TGTGCCAGCAGCGTAGCTGAGATAGATACGCAGTATTTT CASSVAEIDTQYF
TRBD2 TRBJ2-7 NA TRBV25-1 TGTGCCAGCAGTTCCCATAGCGGGAGGGAATACGAGCAGTACTTC CASSSHSGREYEQYF
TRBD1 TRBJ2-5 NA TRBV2 TGTGCCAGCAGTGACGCGGGACAGGGTCGTGAGACCCAGTACTTC CASSDAGQGRETQYF
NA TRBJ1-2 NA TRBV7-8 TGTGCCAGCAGTTCTACAGGGTACTATGGCTACACCTTC CASSSTGYYGYTF
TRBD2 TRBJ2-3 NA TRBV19 TGTGCCAGTAGTGTCATATCCGGGACTAGCGGCACAGATACGCAGTATTTT CASSVISGTSGTDTQYF
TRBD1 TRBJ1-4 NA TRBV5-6 TGTGCCAGCAGCTTGGGACAGGGAGTGGATGAAAAACTGTTTTTT CASSLGQGVDEKLFF
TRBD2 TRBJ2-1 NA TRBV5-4 TGTGCCAGCAGCTTGAGATTAGCGGGGAATGAGCAGTTCTTC CASSLRLAGNEQFF
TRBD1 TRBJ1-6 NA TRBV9 TGTGCCAGCAGCGAGACAGGGATAAATTCACCCCTCCACTTT CASSETGINSPLHF
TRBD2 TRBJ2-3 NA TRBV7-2 TGTGCCAGCAGCTTAGATCTCGCGGGAGGGCCGGTAAGCACAGATACGCAGTATTTT CASSLDLAGGPVSTDTQYF
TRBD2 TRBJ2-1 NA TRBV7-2 TGTGCCAGCAGCCAACAGACTAGCGGGAAAACCCGGGGGGATGAGCAGTTCTTC CASSQQTSGKTRGDEQFF
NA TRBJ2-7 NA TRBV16 TGTGCCAGCAGCCAATACGGGAGCTCCTACGAGCAGTACTTC CASSQYGSSYEQYF
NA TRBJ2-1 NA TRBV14 TGTGCCAGCAGCCTACGAGAAGCTTTGAGCTTTTCCTACAATGAGCAGTTCTTC CASSLREALSFSYNEQFF
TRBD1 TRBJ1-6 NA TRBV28 TGTGCCAGCAGCGACGCGACAGGGGCTAATTCACCCCTCCACTTT CASSDATGANSPLHF
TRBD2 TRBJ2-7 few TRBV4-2 TGTGCCAGCAGCCAAGTGACGGGGGGGTACTACGAGCAGTACTTC CASSQVTGGYYEQYF
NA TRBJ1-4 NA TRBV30 TGTGCCTGGATAGTGAAGGGACATAATGAAAAACTGTTTTTT CAWIVKGHNEKLFF
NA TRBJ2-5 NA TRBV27 TGTGCCAGCAGTCCCCAGCGGGCGTGGGAGACCCAGTACTTC CASSPQRAWETQYF
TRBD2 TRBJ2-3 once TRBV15 TGTGCCACCAGCAGAGGATTAGCGGGAGCAGAAGATACGCAGTATTTT CATSRGLAGAEDTQYF
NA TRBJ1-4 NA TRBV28 TGTGCCAGCAGTTTGACGGGACATAGTGAAAAACTGTTTTTT CASSLTGHSEKLFF
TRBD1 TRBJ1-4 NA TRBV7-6 TGTGCCAGCAGCAGACAGGGGAGGAGTGATGAAAAACTGTTTTTT CASSRQGRSDEKLFF
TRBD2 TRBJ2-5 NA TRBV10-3 TGTGCCATCAGTGAGTCGAGTAGCGGGGGACAAGAGACCCAGTACTTC CAISESSSGGQETQYF
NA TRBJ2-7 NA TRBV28 TGTGCCAGCAGTTTCCAGGGCCTCACCTACGAGCAGTACTTC CASSFQGLTYEQYF
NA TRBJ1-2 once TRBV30 TGTGCCTGGGGCCGGGACATCTATGGCTACACCTTC CAWGRDIYGYTF
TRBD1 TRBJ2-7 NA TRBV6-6 TGTGCCAGCAGTTACTCTAGGACAGGGGGCTCCTACGAGCAGTACTTC CASSYSRTGGSYEQYF
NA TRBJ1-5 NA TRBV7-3 TGTGGTCAAAATCAGCCCCAGCATTTT CGQNQPQHF
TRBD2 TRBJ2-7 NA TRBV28 TGTGCCAGCGGTCCAAGCGGGAGGAGCGAGCAGTACTTC CASGPSGRSEQYF
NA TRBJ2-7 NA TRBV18 TGTGCCAGCTCACCCTCGGCGGGCTCCTACGAGCAGTACTTC CASSPSAGSYEQYF
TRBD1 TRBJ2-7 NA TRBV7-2 TGTGCCAGCAGCTTAGCCCCTAAACAGGGGCGGATCTCCTACGAGCAGTACTTC CASSLAPKQGRISYEQYF
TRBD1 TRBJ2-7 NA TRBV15 TGTGCCACCAGCAGACCAGGACCGGGACAGGTGGCCTACGAGCAGTACTTC CATSRPGPGQVAYEQYF
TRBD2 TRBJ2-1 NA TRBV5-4 TGTGCCAGCCGACTAGCGGGCTACAATGAGCAGTTCTTC CASRLAGYNEQFF
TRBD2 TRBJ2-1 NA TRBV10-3 TGTGCCATTGCTAGCGGGTACAATGAGCAGTTCTTC CAIASGYNEQFF
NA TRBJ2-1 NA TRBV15 TGTGCCACCAATCGCGGGTTCGGTTACAATGAGCAGTTCTTC CATNRGFGYNEQFF
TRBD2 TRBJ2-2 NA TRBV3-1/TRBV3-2 TGTGCCAGCAGCCTCGGGGGGAGCGGGGAGCTGTTTTTT CASSLGGSGELFF
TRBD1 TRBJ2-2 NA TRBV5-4 TGTGCCAGCAGCTTAGGACAGGGCCTGAACACCGGGGAGCTGTTTTTT CASSLGQGLNTGELFF
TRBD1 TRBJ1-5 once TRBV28 TGTGCCAGCAGTGGGTCGACAGGGGTAGGCCAGCCCCAGCATTTT CASSGSTGVGQPQHF
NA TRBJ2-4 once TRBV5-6 TGTGCCAGCAGCCCGACAGCCCAAGCCAAAAACATTCAGTACTTC CASSPTAQAKNIQYF
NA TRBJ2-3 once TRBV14 TGTGCCAGCAGCCAAGATCGCGCTGGTACGCAGTATTTT CASSQDRAGTQYF
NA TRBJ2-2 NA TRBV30 TGTGCCTGGAAGATGGGGCCCGGGGAGCTGTTTTTT CAWKMGPGELFF
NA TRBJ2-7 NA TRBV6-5 TGTGCCAGCAGTTACCGGGACACCTACGAGCAGTACTTC CASSYRDTYEQYF
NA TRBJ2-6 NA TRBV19 TGTGCCAGTAGTATCGTAGGGGCCAACGTCCTGACTTTC CASSIVGANVLTF
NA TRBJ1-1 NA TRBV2 TGTGCCAGCAGTGAAGAGGGCAGGACCGCGGGAGCTTTCTTT CASSEEGRTAGAFF
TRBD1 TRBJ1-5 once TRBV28 TGTGCCAGCAGTCCCAGGGACAGGGCCCGCGGTCAGCCCCAGCATTTT CASSPRDRARGQPQHF
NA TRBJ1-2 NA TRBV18 TGTGCCAGCTCACCGGGAGGGGTAGCAGGCTACACCTTC CASSPGGVAGYTF
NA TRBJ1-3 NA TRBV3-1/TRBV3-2 TGTGCCAGCAGCCGAAACAGAACCCCTGGAAACACCATATATTTT CASSRNRTPGNTIYF
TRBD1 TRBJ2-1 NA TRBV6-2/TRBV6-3 TGTGCCAGCAGTCTTCCGGGACAGGGTAGAAATGAGCAGTTCTTC CASSLPGQGRNEQFF
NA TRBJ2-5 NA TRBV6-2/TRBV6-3 TGTGCCAGCAGCAAACACCGGGCAGGAGGAGAGACCCAGTACTTC CASSKHRAGGETQYF
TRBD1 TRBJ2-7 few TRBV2 TGTGCCAGCATCCGGACAGGGGGCAACGACGAGCAGTACTTC CASIRTGGNDEQYF
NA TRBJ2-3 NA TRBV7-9 TGTGCCAGCAGCTTAGGGGGGCTGAGCACAGATACGCAGTATTTT CASSLGGLSTDTQYF
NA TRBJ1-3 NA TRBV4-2 TGTGCCAGCAGCCAAGTCGGGGGGGCAGGAGGCTCTGGAAACACCATATATTTT CASSQVGGAGGSGNTIYF
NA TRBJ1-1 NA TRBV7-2 TGTGCCAGCAGCTTAGCGTATTCGAACACTGAAGCTTTCTTT CASSLAYSNTEAFF
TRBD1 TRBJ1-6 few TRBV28 TGTGCCAGCAGATGGCAGGGGGTCCTCTCACCCCTCCACTTT CASRWQGVLSPLHF
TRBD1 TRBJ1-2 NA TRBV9 TGTGCCAGCAGCTTCCGGGACAGAGACTTCTATGGCTACACCTTC CASSFRDRDFYGYTF